This entry lists 20 T cell receptor beta chains sequenced from one sample in a study of blood T cells in healthy people across ages. A J-beta primer mix and a sample-barcoded 5' primer were used in a second PCR of about 7 to 12 cycles. TCRdb re-called the 5' RACE reads through MiXCR, storing one row per CDR3 protein. The table lists roughly 1.5 million distinct CDR3 sequences, roughly 43% of them singletons. Sequenced material: blood. Source of these receptors: a woman aged 18-35 years in good health.

V usage is TRBV4-3 and J usage is TRBJ1-1; a weak D match, TRBD1 (5 bases). The CDR3 is made up of 14 amino acids. V was trimmed by 0 bases and J by 7 bases, leaving 12 bases between them. The germline V gene has CDR1 LGHNA and CDR2 YSLEER. The CDR3 sequence is CASSQERSGGEAFF. In DNA, the CDR3 is TGCGCCAGCAGCCAAGAGCGGTCGGGGGGTGAAGCTTTCTTT.

This clonotype has only a few counts. The rearrangement uses TRBV20-1 and TRBJ2-1, with TRBD2 matching 12 bases. The germline CDR1 and CDR2 sequences are DFQATT and SNEGSKA (reference sequence). The CDR3 length is 15 residues. With V trimmed by 6 bases and J by 4 bases, 7 bases remained unmatched. The CDR3 sequence: CSAQPSGRVYNEQFF. CDR3 DNA sequence: TGCAGTGCACAACCTAGCGGGAGGGTATACAATGAGCAGTTCTTC.

The genes are TRBV4-2 and TRBJ2-1; 7 bases agree with TRBD2. The germline gives CDR1 LGHNA, CDR2 YNFKEQ. V shed 1 base, J shed 8 bases, and the junction held 8 bases outside the gene matches. CDR3 length: 15 residues. The CDR3 DNA reads TGTGCCAGCAGCCAAGTTCAGGGAGGGCCCGATGAGCAGTTCTTC. Its translation: CASSQVQGGPDEQFF.

The CDR3 bases are TGTGCCAGCAGCCCCGGTCCAGCGGGCTGCTACGAGCAGTACTTC. Its protein product is CASSPGPAGCYEQYF. The chain has TRBV9 and TRBJ2-7; D is possibly TRBD2 (6 bases). Between the trimmed V and J ends, which lost 4 bases and 3 bases, there was a span of 17 bases. Looked up from germline, CDR1 is SGDLS and CDR2 is YYNGEE. CDR3 length: 15 residues.

The chain combines TRBV20-1 with TRBJ2-4; a possible D gene is TRBD1 (5 bases). The CDR3 has 15 amino acids. Between the trimmed V and J ends, which lost 0 bases and 6 bases, there was a span of 15 bases. The germline gives CDR1 DFQATT, CDR2 SNEGSKA (reference sequence). The CDR3 protein is CSAREVSDSTNIQYF. The CDR3 region has the DNA TGCAGTGCTAGAGAAGTTTCCGACAGCACAAACATTCAGTACTTC.

This clonotype was seen only a few times. Here the CDR3 DNA reads TGTGCCAGCAGCCCCAACAGGGGCGGCACTGAAGCTTTCTTT. As protein: CASSPNRGGTEAFF. This chain links TRBV3-1 with TRBJ1-1; 7 nucleotides line up with TRBD1. Germline trimming cut 4 bases from V and 4 bases from J; bases unmatched to any gene: 6. Germline V gives CDR1 LGHDT, CDR2 YNNKEL (reference sequence). The CDR3 spans 14 residues.

This clonotype appeared a few times. The chain recombines TRBV4-1 with TRBJ1-1; TRBD1 might be the D (6 bases). Per the germline V gene, CDR1 is MGHRA and CDR2 is YSYEKL. Trimming removed 4 bases at V and 0 bases at J, with 12 bases between. The CDR3 runs to 15 residues. Here the CDR3 DNA reads TGCGCCAGCAGCCGGGGGGCACCTCTGAACACTGAAGCTTTCTTT. This encodes CASSRGAPLNTEAFF.

J is TRBJ1-2 and V is TRBV6-2 or TRBV6-3; 8 bases fit TRBD1. The junction had 4 bases not matched to a gene; V was cut back by 6 bases and J by 4 bases. The CDR3 extends over 13 amino acids. CDR1 is MNHEY, CDR2 SVGEGT, per germline. As DNA, the CDR3 is TGTGCCAGCAGATACAGGGGGATCTATGGCTACACCTTC. Amino acids: CASRYRGIYGYTF.

This clonotype showed up just a few times. The J gene is TRBJ2-5, the V gene TRBV12-3 or TRBV12-4; a weak D match, TRBD2 (6 bases). The V and J ends lost 6 bases and 2 bases respectively, with 16 bases between them. CDR3 length: 15 amino acids. CDR3 residues: CASSTQEGAQETQYF. In DNA, the CDR3 is TGTGCCAGCAGCACGCAGGAGGGCGCTCAAGAGACCCAGTACTTC.

This rearrangement joins TRBV4-1 to TRBJ2-4; 8 bases are shared with TRBD1. The J call may be in error: the DNA end matches TRBJ2-7 better. The CDR3 contains 15 residues. Looked up from germline, CDR1 is MGHRA and CDR2 is YSYEKL. The CDR3 coding sequence is TGCGCCAGCAGCCATGCACAGGGGGTGCTCTACGAGCAGTACTTC. Its protein product is CASSHAQGVLYEQYF.

This clonotype was detected a few times. The chain uses TRBV7-2 and TRBJ2-3; D is perhaps TRBD1 (6 bases). The CDR3 contains 16 residues. Germline V gene sequence: CDR1 SGHTA, CDR2 FQGNSA. Trimming left V 1 base short and J 2 bases short, with 13 bases between. CDR3: CASSLVWGQATDTQYF. CDR3 sequence (DNA): TGTGCCAGCAGCTTAGTTTGGGGGCAAGCCACAGATACGCAGTATTTT.

The table lists this clonotype with many counts. The V call is TRBV5-1, the J call TRBJ1-5, with D unclear. Germline CDR1 is SGHRS and CDR2 is YFSETQ. V lost 0 bases to trimming and J lost 11 bases, with 15 bases between them. The CDR3 has 14 residues. Here the CDR3 DNA reads TGCGCCAGCAGCTTGGGTAGGGTACAATCAGCCCAGCATTTT. Translated, it gives CASSLGRVQSAQHF.

The rearrangement uses TRBV11-3 and TRBJ2-7; D is ambiguous. The V end was cut by 4 bases, the J end by 2 bases, with 15 bases between. Germline values: CDR1 SGHNT, CDR2 YENEEA. This CDR3 is built from 15 residues. The CDR3 here is CASSSWLPIPYEQYF. CDR3 DNA: TGTGCCAGCAGCTCATGGCTCCCAATCCCCTACGAGCAGTACTTC.

This sequence joins TRBV11-2 and TRBJ2-5, with D tentatively TRBD2 (5 bases). With 1 base removed from V and 7 bases from J, the gap between germline ends came to 13 bases. Germline CDR1 reads SGHAT; CDR2 reads FQNNGV. The CDR3 runs to 14 residues. The CDR3 sequence is CASSLAHGEGTQYF. The CDR3 coding sequence is TGTGCCAGCAGCTTAGCCCACGGAGAGGGGACCCAGTACTTC.

The chain recombines TRBV4-1 with TRBJ2-3; 7 bases are shared with TRBD2. This CDR3 region has 16 residues. Trimming at V came to 6 bases and at J to 2 bases, leaving 11 bases not matched to a gene. The germline gives CDR1 MGHRA, CDR2 YSYEKL. This CDR3 is CASRSQAGSITDTQYF. The DNA of the CDR3 is TGCGCCAGCAGGTCGCAAGCGGGGTCGATCACAGATACGCAGTATTTT.

This clonotype occurred a few times. The V and J genes are TRBV12-3 or TRBV12-4 and TRBJ2-3; D possibly matches TRBD1 or TRBD2 (5 bases each). CDR3 length: 13 amino acids. V lost 6 bases to trimming and J lost 14 bases, with 21 bases between them. CDR3 residues: CASSLTALGERYF. CDR3 nucleotides: TGTGCCAGCAGCCTGACTGCTTTGGGGGAGCGGTATTTT.

The V and J genes are TRBV7-9 and TRBJ2-1; D is ambiguous. V lost 5 bases, J lost 5 bases, and 13 bases lay in between. CDR3 length equals 14 residues. Germline assignment: CDR1 SEHNR and CDR2 FQNEAQ (reference sequence). The CDR3 bases are TGTGCCAGCAGCGTAGTTGTCACAAACAATGAGCAGTTCTTC. It translates to CASSVVVTNNEQFF.

V usage is TRBV7-9 and J usage is TRBJ1-1; no reliable D call. CDR3 size: 13 residues. The V and J ends lost 1 base and 8 bases respectively, with 11 bases between them. The germline CDR1 and CDR2 sequences are SEHNR and FQNEAQ (reference sequence). The CDR3 sequence: CASSLVVGEEAFF. The CDR3 coding sequence is TGTGCCAGCAGCTTAGTGGTAGGTGAGGAAGCTTTCTTT.

This clonotype occurred a few times. V usage is TRBV3-1 and J usage is TRBJ1-6, with D uncertain. CDR1 is LGHDT, CDR2 YNNKEL, per germline (reference sequence). V lost 1 base, J lost 1 base, and 5 bases lay in between. The CDR3 loop spans 15 amino acids. In DNA form, the CDR3 reads TGTGCCAGCAGCCAAGGGGTGTCCTATAATTCACCCCTCCACTTT. Amino acid sequence: CASSQGVSYNSPLHF. Using reference TRBV3-1 and TRBJ1-6 for the parts outside the CDR3, the full variable domain is DTAVSQTPKYLVTQMGNDKSIKCEQNLGHDTMYWYKQDSKKFLKIMFSYNNKELIINETVPNRFSPKSPDKAHLNLHINSLELGDSAVYFCASSQGVSYNSPLHFGNGTRLTVT.

The chain combines TRBV5-6 with TRBJ1-1, with a possible D match to TRBD1 (6 bases). The germline CDR1 and CDR2 sequences are SGHDT and YYEEEE. This CDR3 has 18 amino acids. V lost 4 bases and J 0 bases, leaving 22 bases between the germline ends. The CDR3 coding sequence is TGTGCCAGCAGCCATCCCGACAGGCGGGCCTTGATGAACACTGAAGCTTTCTTT. It translates to CASSHPDRRALMNTEAFF.